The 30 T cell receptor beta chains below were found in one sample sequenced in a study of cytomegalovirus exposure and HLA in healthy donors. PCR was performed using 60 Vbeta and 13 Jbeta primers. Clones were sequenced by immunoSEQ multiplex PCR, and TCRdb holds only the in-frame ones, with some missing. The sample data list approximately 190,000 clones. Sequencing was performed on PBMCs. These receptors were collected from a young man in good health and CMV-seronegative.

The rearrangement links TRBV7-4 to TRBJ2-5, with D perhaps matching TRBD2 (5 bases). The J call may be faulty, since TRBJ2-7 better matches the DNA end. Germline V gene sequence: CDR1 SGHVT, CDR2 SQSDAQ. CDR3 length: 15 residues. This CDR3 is CASSLARLSSYEQYF. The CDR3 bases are TGTGCCAGCAGCTTAGCAAGACTATCTTCCTACGAGCAGTACTTC.

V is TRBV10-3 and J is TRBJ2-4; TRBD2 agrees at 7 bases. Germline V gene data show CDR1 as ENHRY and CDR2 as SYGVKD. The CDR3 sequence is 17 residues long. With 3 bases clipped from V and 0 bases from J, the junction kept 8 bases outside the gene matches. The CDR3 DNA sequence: TGTGCCATCAGTGATAGGAAAGCGGGATTAGCCAAAAACATTCAGTACTTC. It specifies CAISDRKAGLAKNIQYF.

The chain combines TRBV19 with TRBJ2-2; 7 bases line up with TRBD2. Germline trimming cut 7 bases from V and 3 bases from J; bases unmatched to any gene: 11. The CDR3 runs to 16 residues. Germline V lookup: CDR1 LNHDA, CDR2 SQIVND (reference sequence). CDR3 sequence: CASISAGLVHTGELFF. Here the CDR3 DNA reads TGTGCCAGTATATCTGCAGGACTAGTTCACACCGGGGAGCTGTTTTTT.

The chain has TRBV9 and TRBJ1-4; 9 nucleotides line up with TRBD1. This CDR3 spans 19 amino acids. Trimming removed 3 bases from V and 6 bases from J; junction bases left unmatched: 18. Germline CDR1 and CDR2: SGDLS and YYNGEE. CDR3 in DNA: TGTGCCAGCAGCGCGACCGCCGGGACAGGGAGAGGGGCGTATGAAAAACTGTTTTTT. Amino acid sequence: CASSATAGTGRGAYEKLFF.

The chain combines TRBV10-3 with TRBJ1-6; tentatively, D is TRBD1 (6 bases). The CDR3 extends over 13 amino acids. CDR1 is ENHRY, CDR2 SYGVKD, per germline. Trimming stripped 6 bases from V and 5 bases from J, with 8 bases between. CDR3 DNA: TGTGCCATCAGGGACAGACATAATTCACCCCTCCACTTT. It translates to CAIRDRHNSPLHF.

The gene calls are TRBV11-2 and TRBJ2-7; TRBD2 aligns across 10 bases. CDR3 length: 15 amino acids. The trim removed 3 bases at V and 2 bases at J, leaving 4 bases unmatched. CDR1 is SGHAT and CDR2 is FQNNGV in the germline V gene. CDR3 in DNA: TGTGCCAGCAGCTTTGGACTAGCGGACACCTACGAGCAGTACTTC. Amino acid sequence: CASSFGLADTYEQYF.

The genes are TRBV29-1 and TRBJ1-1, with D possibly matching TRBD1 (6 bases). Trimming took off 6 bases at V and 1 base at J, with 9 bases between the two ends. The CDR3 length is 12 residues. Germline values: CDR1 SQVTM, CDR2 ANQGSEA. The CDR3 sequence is CSVSDRNTEAFF. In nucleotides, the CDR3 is TGCAGCGTGTCGGACAGGAACACTGAAGCTTTCTTT.

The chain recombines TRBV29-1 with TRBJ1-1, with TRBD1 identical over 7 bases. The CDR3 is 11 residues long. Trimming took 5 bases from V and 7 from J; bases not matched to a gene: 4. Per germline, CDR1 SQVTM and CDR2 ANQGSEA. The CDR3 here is CSVMGQNEAFF. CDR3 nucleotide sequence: TGCAGCGTTATGGGACAGAATGAAGCTTTCTTT.

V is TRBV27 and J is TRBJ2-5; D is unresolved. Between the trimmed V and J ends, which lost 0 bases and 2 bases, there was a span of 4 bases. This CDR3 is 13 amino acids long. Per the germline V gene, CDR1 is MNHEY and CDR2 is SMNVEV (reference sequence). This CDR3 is CASSLSRQETQYF. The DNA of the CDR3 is TGTGCCAGCAGTTTATCGAGGCAAGAGACCCAGTACTTC.

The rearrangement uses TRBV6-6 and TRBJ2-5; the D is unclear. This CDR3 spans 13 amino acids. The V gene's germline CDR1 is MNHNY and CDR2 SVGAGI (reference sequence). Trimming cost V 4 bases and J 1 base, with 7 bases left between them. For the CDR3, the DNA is TGTGCCAGCAGTTCCCTCGGCCAAGAGACCCAGTACTTC. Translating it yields CASSSLGQETQYF.

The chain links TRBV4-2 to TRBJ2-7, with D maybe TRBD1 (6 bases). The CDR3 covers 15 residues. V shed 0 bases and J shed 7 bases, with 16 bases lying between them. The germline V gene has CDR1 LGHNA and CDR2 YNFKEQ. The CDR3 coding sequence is TGTGCCAGCAGCCAAGAATTGACAGGACCTCGGGAGCAGTACTTC. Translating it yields CASSQELTGPREQYF.

The CDR3 sequence: CASSSGQGNQPQHF. The CDR3 DNA reads TGTGCCAGCAGTTCAGGACAGGGCAATCAGCCCCAGCATTTT. The chain carries TRBV6-6 and TRBJ1-5, with 7 bases matching TRBD1. The ends lost 4 bases at V and 2 bases at J; junction bases unmatched: 2. The CDR3 consists of 14 residues. Germline values: CDR1 MNHNY, CDR2 SVGAGI (reference sequence).

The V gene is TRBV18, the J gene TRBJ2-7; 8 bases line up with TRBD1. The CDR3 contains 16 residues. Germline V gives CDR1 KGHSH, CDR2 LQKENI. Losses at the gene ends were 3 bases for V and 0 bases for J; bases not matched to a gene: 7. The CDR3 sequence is CASSPFLGQDSYEQYF. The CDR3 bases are TGTGCCAGCTCACCTTTTTTGGGACAGGACTCCTACGAGCAGTACTTC.

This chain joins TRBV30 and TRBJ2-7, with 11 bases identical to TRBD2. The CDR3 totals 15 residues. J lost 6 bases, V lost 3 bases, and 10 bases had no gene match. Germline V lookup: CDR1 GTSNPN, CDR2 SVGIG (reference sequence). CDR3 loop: CAWSVGLAGGSEQYF. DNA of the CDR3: TGTGCCTGGAGCGTCGGGCTAGCGGGAGGAAGCGAGCAGTACTTC.

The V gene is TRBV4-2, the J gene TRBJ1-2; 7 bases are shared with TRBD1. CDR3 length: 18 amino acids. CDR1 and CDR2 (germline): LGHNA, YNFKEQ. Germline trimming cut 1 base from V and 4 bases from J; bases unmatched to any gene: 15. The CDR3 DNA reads TGTGCCAGCAGCCAAGTAAGGTTTGACTCCGGGACAGCCTATGGCTACACCTTC. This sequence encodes CASSQVRFDSGTAYGYTF.

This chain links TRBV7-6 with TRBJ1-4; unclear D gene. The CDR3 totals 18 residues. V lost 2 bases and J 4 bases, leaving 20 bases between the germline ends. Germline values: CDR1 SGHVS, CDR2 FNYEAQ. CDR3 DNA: TGTGCCAGCAGCTTAACTCTTTTAAAAGAGAACGGTAATGAAAAACTGTTTTTT. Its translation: CASSLTLLKENGNEKLFF.

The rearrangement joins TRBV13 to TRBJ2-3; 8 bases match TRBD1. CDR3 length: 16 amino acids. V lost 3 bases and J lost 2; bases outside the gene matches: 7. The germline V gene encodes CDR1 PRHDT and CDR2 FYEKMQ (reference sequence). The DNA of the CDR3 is TGTGCCAGCAGCTTCAGGGGGCGTCGAGCCACAGATACGCAGTATTTT. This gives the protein CASSFRGRRATDTQYF.

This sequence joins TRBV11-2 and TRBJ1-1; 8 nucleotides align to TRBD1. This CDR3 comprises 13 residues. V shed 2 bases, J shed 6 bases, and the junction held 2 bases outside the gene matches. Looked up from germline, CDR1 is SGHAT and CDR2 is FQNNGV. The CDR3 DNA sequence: TGTGCCAGCAGCTTACAGGGGGCCGCTGAAGCTTTCTTT. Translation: CASSLQGAAEAFF.

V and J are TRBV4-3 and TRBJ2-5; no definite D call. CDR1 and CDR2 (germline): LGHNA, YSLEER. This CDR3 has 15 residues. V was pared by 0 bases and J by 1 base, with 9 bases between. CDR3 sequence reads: CASSQEKHLQETQYF. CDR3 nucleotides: TGCGCCAGCAGCCAAGAGAAACACCTCCAAGAGACCCAGTACTTC.

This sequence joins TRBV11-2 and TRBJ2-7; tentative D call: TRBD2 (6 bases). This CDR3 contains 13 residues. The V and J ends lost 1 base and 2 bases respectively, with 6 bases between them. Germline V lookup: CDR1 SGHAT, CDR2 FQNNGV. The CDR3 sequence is CASSLAGAYEQYF. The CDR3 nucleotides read TGTGCCAGCAGCTTAGCGGGAGCCTACGAGCAGTACTTC.

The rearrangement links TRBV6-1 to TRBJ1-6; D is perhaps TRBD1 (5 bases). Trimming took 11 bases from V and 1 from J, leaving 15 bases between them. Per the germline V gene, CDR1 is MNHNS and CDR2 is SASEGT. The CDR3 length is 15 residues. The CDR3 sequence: CASGRGESYNSPLHF. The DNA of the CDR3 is TGTGCCTCTGGGCGGGGGGAATCCTATAATTCACCCCTCCACTTT.

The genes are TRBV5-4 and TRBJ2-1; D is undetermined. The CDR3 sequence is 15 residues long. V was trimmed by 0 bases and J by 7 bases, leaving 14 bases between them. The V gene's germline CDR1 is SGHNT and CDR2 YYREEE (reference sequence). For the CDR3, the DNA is TGTGCCAGCAGCTTGGCTTTAGCCCTCTGGAATGAGCAGTTCTTC. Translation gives CASSLALALWNEQFF.

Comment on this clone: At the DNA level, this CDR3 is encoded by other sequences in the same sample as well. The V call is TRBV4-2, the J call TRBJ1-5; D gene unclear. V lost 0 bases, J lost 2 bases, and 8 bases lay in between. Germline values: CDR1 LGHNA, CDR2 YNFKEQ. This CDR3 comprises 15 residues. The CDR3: CASSQDGRGNQPQHF. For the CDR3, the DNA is TGTGCCAGCAGCCAAGACGGGCGGGGCAATCAGCCCCAGCATTTT.

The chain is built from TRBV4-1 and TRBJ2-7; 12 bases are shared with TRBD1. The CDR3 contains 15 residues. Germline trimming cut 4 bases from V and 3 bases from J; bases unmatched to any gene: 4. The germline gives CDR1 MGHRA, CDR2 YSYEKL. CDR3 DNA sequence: TGCGCCAGCAGCCTAGGGACAGGGGGCCTCTACGAGCAGTACTTC. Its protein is CASSLGTGGLYEQYF.

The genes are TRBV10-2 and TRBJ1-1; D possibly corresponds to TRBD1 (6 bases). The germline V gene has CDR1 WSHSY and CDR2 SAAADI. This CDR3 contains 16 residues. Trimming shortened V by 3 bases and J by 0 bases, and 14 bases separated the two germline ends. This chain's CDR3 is CASSELQGHVNTEAFF. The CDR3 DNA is TGCGCCAGCAGTGAATTGCAGGGGCACGTGAACACTGAAGCTTTCTTT.

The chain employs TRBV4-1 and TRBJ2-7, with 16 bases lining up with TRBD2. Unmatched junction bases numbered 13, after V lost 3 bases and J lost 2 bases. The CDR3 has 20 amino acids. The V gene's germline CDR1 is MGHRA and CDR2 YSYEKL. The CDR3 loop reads CASSQRFGTSGRVRTYEQYF. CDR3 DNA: TGCGCCAGCAGCCAGAGGTTCGGGACTAGCGGGAGGGTCCGGACCTACGAGCAGTACTTC.

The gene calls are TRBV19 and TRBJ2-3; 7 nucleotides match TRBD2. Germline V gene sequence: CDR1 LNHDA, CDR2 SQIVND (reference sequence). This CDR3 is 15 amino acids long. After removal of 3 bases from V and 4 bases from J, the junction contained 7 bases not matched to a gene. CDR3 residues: CASSIKTSPADTQYF. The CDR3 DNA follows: TGTGCCAGTAGTATTAAGACTAGCCCTGCAGATACGCAGTATTTT.

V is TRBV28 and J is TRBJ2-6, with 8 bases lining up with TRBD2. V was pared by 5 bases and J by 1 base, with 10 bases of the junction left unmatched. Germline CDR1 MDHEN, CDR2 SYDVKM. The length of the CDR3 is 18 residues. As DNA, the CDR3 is TGTGCCAGCAGTCCCCTACCGGGACTAGTGTCTGGGGCCAACGTCCTGACTTTC. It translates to CASSPLPGLVSGANVLTF.

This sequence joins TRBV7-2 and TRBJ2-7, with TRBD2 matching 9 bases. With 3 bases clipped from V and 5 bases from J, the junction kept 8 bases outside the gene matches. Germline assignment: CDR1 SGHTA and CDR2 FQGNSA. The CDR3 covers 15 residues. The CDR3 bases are TGTGCCAGCAGCTTTGCGCGGGGGGGCTTCCACGAGCAGTACTTC. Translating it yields CASSFARGGFHEQYF. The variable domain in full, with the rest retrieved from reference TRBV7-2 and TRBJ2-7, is GAGVSQSPSNKVTEKGKDVELRCDPISGHTALYWYRQSLGQGLEFLIYFQGNSAPDKSGLPSDRFSAERTGGSVSTLTIQRTQQEDSAVYLCASSFARGGFHEQYFGPGTRLTVT.

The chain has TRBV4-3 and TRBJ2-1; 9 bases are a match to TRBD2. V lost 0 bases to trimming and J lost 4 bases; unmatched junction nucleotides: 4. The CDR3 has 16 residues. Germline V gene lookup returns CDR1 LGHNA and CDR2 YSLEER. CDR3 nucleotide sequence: TGCGCCAGCAGCCAAGAAGGTCTAGCGGGATACAATGAGCAGTTCTTC. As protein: CASSQEGLAGYNEQFF.